This T cell receptor (beta chain) was sequenced in a study of CXCR3-negative and CXCR3-positive naive CD8 T cells. On the study more broadly: The TRB read total, 120 million to 150 million, broke down to about 1.5 +/- 0.3 million reads per library.

Study-wide findings and caveats: CXCR3-expressing naive cells carried TRB CDR3s more hydrophobic than those of CXCR3-negative naive cells. TRBV-TRBJ usage was similar across naive CXCR3 subsets but distinct in memory cells.

UMI-labeled TRB cDNA libraries were prepared by 5' RACE. TCRdb re-called the 5' RACE reads and gives one entry per CDR3 protein, without DNA. In all, the sample yields around 50,000 distinct CDR3 sequences. In germline, CDR1 is SGHDN, CDR2 FVKESK. This CDR3 region has 16 residues. Notes on this clonotype: Its specificity is unknown.

The sequencing input was naive CXCR3+ CD8+ T cells from blood. The subset denotes: CD45RO-CCR7+CD27+CD95- naive CD8+ T cells expressing CXCR3 (TNR3+). The gene calls are TRBV14 and TRBJ2-7; the D gene TCRdb calls, TRBD1, cannot be checked with no DNA. This clonotype was sampled from a human donor in good health. Some clones in this sample may be carry-over from other donors' samples. Here the CDR3 reads CASSQLGTESSYEQYF.